These 14 T cell receptor beta chains originate from one sample sequenced in a study of blood T cells in healthy people across ages. A second PCR, run for about 7 to 11 cycles, used a sample-barcoded 5' primer plus a J-beta primer mix. TCRdb re-called the 5' RACE reads through MiXCR, storing one row per CDR3 protein. The sample yields under 700,000 distinct CDR3 sequences, 24% seen once. The same sample was also used in a study of T cells of mothers and their children.

The sample comprised blood. Receptors were obtained from a boy younger than 18 in good health.

J is TRBJ1-2 and V is TRBV3-1; D is ambiguous. This CDR3 is 14 amino acids long. Per germline, CDR1 LGHDT and CDR2 YNNKEL (reference sequence). Deletions cut 1 base from V and 3 bases from J, with 9 bases between. CDR3 nucleotide sequence: TGTGCCAGCAGCCAAGCCCCGGGCGACTATGGCTACACCTTC. It is translated as CASSQAPGDYGYTF.

A few counts support this clonotype. This sequence joins TRBV9 and TRBJ1-2; 9 positions match TRBD1. Germline CDR1 is SGDLS and CDR2 is YYNGEE. Trimming at V came to 5 bases and at J to 1 base, leaving 6 bases not matched to a gene. The CDR3 runs to 15 residues. The CDR3 region is CASRPTDRGNYGYTF. DNA of the CDR3: TGTGCCAGCAGACCGACGGACAGGGGTAACTATGGCTACACCTTC.

At least ten counts were recorded for this clonotype. The chain links TRBV7-2 to TRBJ2-7, with a possible D match to TRBD2 (5 bases). V was shortened by 0 bases and J by 1 base, with 7 bases between the two germline ends. The germline CDR1 and CDR2 sequences are SGHTA and FQGNSA. This CDR3 has 14 amino acids. The CDR3 sequence: CASSLASESYEQYF. The CDR3 nucleotides read TGTGCCAGCAGCTTAGCTAGCGAGTCCTACGAGCAGTACTTC.

The chain combines TRBV29-1 with TRBJ2-7, with D tentatively TRBD2 (7 bases). Trimming took 7 bases from V and 1 from J, leaving 14 bases between them. Looked up from germline, CDR1 is SQVTM and CDR2 is ANQGSEA. The CDR3 has 13 residues. This CDR3 reads CSAGGGGSYEQYF. CDR3 nucleotide sequence: TGCAGCGCGGGGGGAGGGGGATCCTACGAGCAGTACTTC.

The J gene is TRBJ2-7, the V gene TRBV29-1; 10 positions match TRBD2. The CDR3 consists of 13 residues. J lost 3 bases, V lost 4 bases, and 3 bases had no gene match. Germline CDR1 is SQVTM and CDR2 is ANQGSEA. CDR3 region: CSVGASGSYEQYF. CDR3 bases: TGCAGCGTTGGGGCTAGCGGGAGCTACGAGCAGTACTTC.

V and J are TRBV28 and TRBJ1-3; a possible D gene is TRBD1 (5 bases). The CDR3 runs 16 residues. V was shortened by 5 bases and J by 3 bases, with 17 bases between the two germline ends. The germline gives CDR1 MDHEN, CDR2 SYDVKM. The CDR3 DNA reads as TGTGCCAGCAGTCGAGGACGGGGGGGGAATGGAAACACCATATATTTT. Protein: CASSRGRGGNGNTIYF.

This chain uses TRBV9 with TRBJ2-5; 7 nucleotides align to TRBD2. The trim removed 3 bases at V and 4 bases at J, leaving 12 bases unmatched. The CDR3 is made up of 16 amino acids. Looked up from germline, CDR1 is SGDLS and CDR2 is YYNGEE. CDR3 bases: TGTGCCAGCAGCGCTAGTTTCGAGCGGGACGGAGAGACCCAGTACTTC. It yields the protein CASSASFERDGETQYF. Full variable domain (remainder filled in from reference TRBV9 and TRBJ2-5): DSGVTQTPKHLITATGQRVTLRCSPRSGDLSVYWYQQSLDQGLQFLIQYYNGEERAKGNILERFSAQQFPDLHSELNLSSLELGDSALYFCASSASFERDGETQYFGPGTRLLVL.

V usage is TRBV6-1 and J usage is TRBJ1-2; D is undetermined. CDR1 and CDR2 (germline): MNHNS, SASEGT. V lost 8 bases and J 0 bases, leaving 25 bases between the germline ends. This CDR3 comprises 18 residues. The DNA for the CDR3 is TGTGCCAGCGCGCCGGCCGGTCCAGGTTGGGGTTCTAACTATGGCTACACCTTC. Protein sequence: CASAPAGPGWGSNYGYTF.

As to this clonotype: At one boundary the junction diverges from the germline segment, which might be a read error. The rearrangement joins TRBV27 to TRBJ2-5; no reliable D call. The CDR3 is made up of 14 amino acids. From germline, CDR1 is MNHEY and CDR2 SMNVEV (reference sequence). The CDR3 DNA is TGTGCCAGCAGTCCGTCTCCGACTGCCCCGGTTGTGTTCTTC. Its translation is CASSPSPTAPVVFF.

The V gene is TRBV4-2, the J gene TRBJ1-3; 10 nucleotides match TRBD1. V lost 1 base to trimming and J lost 0 bases; unmatched junction nucleotides: 18. The CDR3 spans 22 residues. Germline V gives CDR1 LGHNA, CDR2 YNFKEQ. The CDR3: CASSQVGLLGTGVPSSGNTIYF. CDR3 nucleotide sequence: TGTGCCAGCAGCCAAGTAGGCCTTCTCGGGACAGGGGTCCCCTCCTCTGGAAACACCATATATTTT.

The chain employs TRBV21-1 and TRBJ2-5; TRBD1, as called in the table, went unchecked against the DNA. TRBV21-1 is classified as a pseudogene. The CDR3 consists of 15 residues. CDR3 loop: CASSAGDRGRETQYF. CDR3 sequence (DNA): TGTGCCAGCAGCGCCGGGGACAGGGGGAGAGAGACCCAGTACTTC.

In regard to this clonotype: The CDR3 does not end in the conserved phenylalanine or tryptophan, so this is likely a read error. The DNA is left out, because the CDR3 cannot be placed on it with certainty; the CDR3 is given as TCRdb lists it. CDR3 region: CSARDPPVERGEQLC. This sequence joins TRBV20-1 and TRBJ2-7; the table's D call, TRBD1, was not checked against the DNA. From germline, CDR1 is DFQATT and CDR2 SNEGSKA (reference sequence). The CDR3 length is 15 residues, termini included.

The table lists this clonotype with a few counts. The rearrangement links TRBV19 to TRBJ2-7; D assignment may be TRBD1 or TRBD2 (5 bases each). The ends were cut back, 3 bases at V and 5 bases at J, with 17 bases in the middle. CDR3 length: 15 amino acids. The V gene's germline CDR1 is LNHDA and CDR2 SQIVND (reference sequence). CDR3 sequence: CASSIGTTEVDEQYF. DNA for the CDR3: TGTGCCAGTAGTATCGGGACCACAGAGGTCGACGAGCAGTACTTC.

This clonotype was seen once. The J gene is TRBJ2-5, the V gene TRBV20-1, with 9 bases fitting TRBD1. The J call may be wrong; the DNA end is better matched by TRBJ2-1. The CDR3 loop spans 13 amino acids. Germline values: CDR1 DFQATT, CDR2 SNEGSKA (reference sequence). CDR3 loop: CSARDFGTGLQFF. The CDR3 nucleotides read TGCAGTGCTAGAGATTTTGGGACAGGGCTTCAGTTCTTC.